This T cell receptor (beta chain) was obtained from a study of blood T cells in healthy people across ages. Whole-study findings and limits: Significant beta diversity loss was already apparent by age approximately 40, declining roughly linearly. The diversity estimates, figures obtained from one million T cells, were considered underestimates.

The ends were cut back, 9 bases at V and 3 bases at J, with 9 bases in the middle. There are 12 residues in the CDR3. PCR was performed a second time for roughly 7 to 11 cycles using a sample-barcoded 5' primer and a J-beta primer mix. A single record per CDR3 protein comes from TCRdb applying MiXCR to the 5' RACE reads. The profile covers 1.5 million or so distinct CDR3 sequences, with under 55% appearing a single time and under 5% taken by the ten largest. Comments on this clonotype: As yet, its antigen is unknown.

The sequenced sample consisted of blood. This receptor was identified in a woman under 30 in good health. This sequence joins TRBV12-3 or TRBV12-4 and TRBJ2-1; the D is unclear. The CDR3 DNA reads as TGTGCCAGTCGCCCACGCTACAATGAGCAGTTCTTC. Translating it yields CASRPRYNEQFF.